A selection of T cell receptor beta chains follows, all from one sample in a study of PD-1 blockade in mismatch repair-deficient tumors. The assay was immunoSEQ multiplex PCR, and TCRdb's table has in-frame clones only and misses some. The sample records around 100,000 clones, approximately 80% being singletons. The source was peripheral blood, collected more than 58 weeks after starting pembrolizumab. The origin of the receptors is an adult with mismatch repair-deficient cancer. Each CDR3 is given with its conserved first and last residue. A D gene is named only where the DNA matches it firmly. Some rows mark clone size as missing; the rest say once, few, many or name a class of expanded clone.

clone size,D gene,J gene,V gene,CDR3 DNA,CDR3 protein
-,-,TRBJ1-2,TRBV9,TGTGCCAGCAGCGTAGTGGCAGGGGCCTATGGCTACACCTTC,CASSVVAGAYGYTF
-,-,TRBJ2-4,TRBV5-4,TGTGCCAGCAGCCTCAACACAGTAGCCAAAAACATTCAGTACTTC,CASSLNTVAKNIQYF
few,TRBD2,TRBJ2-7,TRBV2,TGTGCCAGCAGTGAGGCTAGCGGGACCCAAGAGCAGTACTTC,CASSEASGTQEQYF
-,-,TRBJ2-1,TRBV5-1,TGCGCCAGCAGCTTTGGTGACTCAATCAATGAGCAGTTCTTC,CASSFGDSINEQFF
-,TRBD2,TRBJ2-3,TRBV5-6,TGTGCCAGCAGCGTCGGACTAGCGGGGGCCACAGATACGCAGTATTTT,CASSVGLAGATDTQYF
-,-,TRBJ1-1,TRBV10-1,TGCGCCAGCAGTGAGTCGAGCCAGGGGAAGGGTGAAGCTTTCTTT,CASSESSQGKGEAFF
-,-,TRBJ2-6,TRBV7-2,TGTGCCAGCAGCTCCTCTGGACTTGGGGCCAACGTCCTGACTTTC,CASSSSGLGANVLTF
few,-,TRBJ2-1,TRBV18,TGTGCCAGCTCACCGGAAGGGAGCGGGCTCCACAATGAGCAGTTCTTC,CASSPEGSGLHNEQFF
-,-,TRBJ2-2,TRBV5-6,TGTGCCAGCAGCTTGGCAGAAAGAACCGGGGAGCTGTTTTTT,CASSLAERTGELFF
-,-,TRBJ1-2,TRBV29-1,TGCAGCGTTCCCCAGGATATTCGCTACACCTTC,CSVPQDIRYTF
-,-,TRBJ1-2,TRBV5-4,TGTGCCAGCAGCTTGTTCGACAGAACTAACTATGGCTACACCTTC,CASSLFDRTNYGYTF
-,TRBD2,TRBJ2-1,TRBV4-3,TGCGCCAGCAGCCAAGATCTAGCGGGAGGTTACAATGAGCAGTTCTTC,CASSQDLAGGYNEQFF
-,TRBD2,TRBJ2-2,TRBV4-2,TGTGCCAGCAGCCAAGATGCGGCTGGCGGGAGTTGGACCGGGGAGCTGTTTTTT,CASSQDAAGGSWTGELFF
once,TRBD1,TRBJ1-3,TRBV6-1,TGTGCCAGCAGTGGTCCCTCAAGGGGGCTCCAATCTGGAAACACCATATATTTT,CASSGPSRGLQSGNTIYF
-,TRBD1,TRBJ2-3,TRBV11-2,TGTGCCAGCAGCTTAAATGGACAGGAATACACAGATACGCAGTATTTT,CASSLNGQEYTDTQYF
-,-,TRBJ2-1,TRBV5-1,TGCGCCAGCAGCTTGAGGAGGGACTCTTCCTACAATGAGCAGTTCTTC,CASSLRRDSSYNEQFF
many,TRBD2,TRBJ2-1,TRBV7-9,TGTGCCAGCAGCCCCGGGACTAGCTTCAATGAGCAGTTCTTC,CASSPGTSFNEQFF
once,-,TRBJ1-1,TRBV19,TGTGCCAGTAGTCCCCCTCCGGGCGGGACTGAAGCTTTCTTT,CASSPPPGGTEAFF
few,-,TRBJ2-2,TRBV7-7,TGTGCTAGCAGCTTAGACTTGACCACCGGGGAGCTGTTTTTT,CASSLDLTTGELFF
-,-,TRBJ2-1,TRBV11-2,TGTGCCAGCAGCTTAGATAATGAGCAGTTCTTC,CASSLDNEQFF
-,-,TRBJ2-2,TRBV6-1,TGTGCCAGCAGGGAGTACAGGGCCGACGGGGAGCTGTTTTTT,CASREYRADGELFF
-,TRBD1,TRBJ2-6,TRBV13,TGTGCCAGCAGCCAGTCCTATGACAGGGGGGCATACCTTCGCTCTGGGGCCAACGTCCTGACTTTC,CASSQSYDRGAYLRSGANVLTF
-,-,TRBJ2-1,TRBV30,TGTGCCTGGAGTTTTAGCGACTCTGGGGGCAATGAGCAGTTCTTC,CAWSFSDSGGNEQFF
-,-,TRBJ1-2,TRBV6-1,TGTGCCAGCAGCTCCAGTCCAGGGAGAGGCTACACCTTC,CASSSSPGRGYTF
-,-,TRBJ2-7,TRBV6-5,TGTGCCAGCAGTGCCCGGGGAGAGAGACTGTACTTC,CASSARGERLYF
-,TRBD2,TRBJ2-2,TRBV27,TGTGCCAGCAGGTCTAGCGGGAGGGTGGCCGGGGAGCTGTTTTTT,CASRSSGRVAGELFF
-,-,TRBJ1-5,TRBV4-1,TGCGCCAGCAGCCAACAGGGGCTCCTCAATCAGCCCCAGCATTTT,CASSQQGLLNQPQHF
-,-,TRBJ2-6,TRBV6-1,TGTGCCAGCAGTGAGGGGTACGGGGCCAACGTCCTGACTTTC,CASSEGYGANVLTF
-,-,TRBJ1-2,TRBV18,TGTGCCAGCTCAGAGGCTCCGGGGTATGGCTACACCTTC,CASSEAPGYGYTF
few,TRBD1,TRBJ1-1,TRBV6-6,TGTGCCACCACGGACAGGGTAGAGGGGAAAAACACTGAAGCTTTCTTT,CATTDRVEGKNTEAFF
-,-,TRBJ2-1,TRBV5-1,TGCGCCAGCAGCACGGGGACGCCTAACAATGAGCAGTTCTTC,CASSTGTPNNEQFF
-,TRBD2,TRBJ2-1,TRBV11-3,TGTGCCAGCCTGGGGACTAGCACAAACAATGAGCAGTTCTTC,CASLGTSTNNEQFF
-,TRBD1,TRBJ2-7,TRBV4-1,TGCGCCAGCAGCCCGACCCCGGGACAGGGTAATTACGAGCAGTACTTC,CASSPTPGQGNYEQYF
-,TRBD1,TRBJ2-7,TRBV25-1,TGTGCCAGCAGCTCTTCCTCCGGGACAGGAGACTACGAGCAGTACTTC,CASSSSSGTGDYEQYF
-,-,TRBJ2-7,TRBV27,TGTGCCAGCAGTTTTTCGGGACGGTCCTCCTACGAGCAGTACTTC,CASSFSGRSSYEQYF
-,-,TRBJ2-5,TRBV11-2,TGTGCCAGCAGCTTAAATTGGGGGAAAGAGACCCAGTACTTC,CASSLNWGKETQYF
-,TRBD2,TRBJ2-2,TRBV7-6,TGTGCCAGCAGCTCTCCGGGACTAGTCACCGGGGAGCTGTTTTTT,CASSSPGLVTGELFF
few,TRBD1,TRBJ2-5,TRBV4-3,TGCGCCAGCAGCCAAGGGCCAGGGGGCCCCCACCAAGAGACCCAGTACTTC,CASSQGPGGPHQETQYF
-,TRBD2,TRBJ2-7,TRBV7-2,TGTGCCAGCAGCTTAGTGGGACTAGCGGGAGGAATAGGCTACGAGCAGTACTTC,CASSLVGLAGGIGYEQYF
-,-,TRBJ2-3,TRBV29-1,TGCAGCGTTGACAACGGGCGCTCCACAGATACGCAGTATTTT,CSVDNGRSTDTQYF
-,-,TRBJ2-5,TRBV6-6,TGTGCCAGCAGTCCCTCTAGCGAACGAGAGACCCAGTACTTC,CASSPSSERETQYF
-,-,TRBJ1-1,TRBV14,TGTGCCAGCAGCCAAGGGGCAATACCCCTCACCACTGAAGCTTTCTTT,CASSQGAIPLTTEAFF
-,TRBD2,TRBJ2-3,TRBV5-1,TGCGCCAGCAGCTCCACGGGACTAAACACAGATACGCAGTATTTT,CASSSTGLNTDTQYF